This T cell receptor (beta chain) was recovered during a study of T-cell reconstitution after alpha-beta-depleted transplantation in children. The table lists this clonotype with many counts. During its preparation, the TCRbeta library received unique molecular identifiers. TCRdb re-analysed the PCR reads in MiXCR, keeping a single row per CDR3 protein. The sample lists approximately 270,000 distinct CDR3 sequences, more than 8% occurring once. The CDR3 totals 15 residues. V lost 5 bases, J lost 14 bases, and 24 bases lay in between. Germline CDR1 is SGHAT and CDR2 is FQNNGV. This chain connects TRBV11-2 to TRBJ1-4; no reliable D call. This clonotype was obtained from a human donor who donated a stem cell graft to a child with SCID. The material was PBMCs from the stem cell graft donor, obtained from the stem cell graft. This CDR3 reads CASSPSHYVGVELFF. The CDR3 DNA follows: TGTGCCAGCAGCCCCTCCCATTATGTTGGGGTTGAGCTGTTTTTT. Drawing the rest from reference TRBV11-2 and TRBJ1-4, the complete variable domain is EAGVAQSPRYKIIEKRQSVAFWCNPISGHATLYWYQQILGQGPKLLIQFQNNGVVDDSQLPKDRFSAERLKGVDSTLKIQPAKLEDSAVYLCASSPSHYVGVELFFGSGTQLSVL.